Listed below are T cell receptor beta chains from one sample, sequenced in a study of neoadjuvant nivolumab and ipilimumab in lung cancer. Sequencing used immunoSEQ multiplex PCR; TCRdb keeps in-frame clones, though not all of them. This table holds about 25,000 clones, roughly four fifths found once. The specimen was tumor tissue, collected after neoadjuvant nivolumab, alone or with ipilimumab, at or shortly before surgery. The receptors were gathered from an adult with non-small cell lung cancer. Each CDR3 is given with its conserved first and last residue. A D gene is named only where the DNA matches it firmly. Expanded clones are given a class, and other clones once, few, many or no size at all.

j_gene: TRBJ1-1
abundance: -
d_gene: -
v_gene: TRBV30
CDR3aa: CAWSGEGAEAFF
CDR3nt: TGTGCCTGGAGCGGGGAGGGAGCTGAAGCTTTCTTT

j_gene: TRBJ2-7
abundance: -
d_gene: TRBD1
v_gene: TRBV2
CDR3aa: CASSVDRGQAEQYF
CDR3nt: TGTGCCAGCAGTGTGGACAGGGGGCAGGCCGAGCAGTACTTC

j_gene: TRBJ2-3
abundance: -
d_gene: -
v_gene: TRBV20-1
CDR3aa: CSGQATDTQYF
CDR3nt: TGCAGTGGCCAAGCCACAGATACGCAGTATTTT

j_gene: TRBJ1-1
abundance: -
d_gene: -
v_gene: TRBV7-2
CDR3aa: CASSLAGRNTEAFF
CDR3nt: TGTGCCAGCAGCTTAGCGGGAAGGAACACTGAAGCTTTCTTT

j_gene: TRBJ2-4
abundance: -
d_gene: TRBD1
v_gene: TRBV5-1
CDR3aa: CASSPGQGNIQYF
CDR3nt: TGCGCCAGCAGTCCGGGACAGGGAAACATTCAGTACTTC

j_gene: TRBJ2-7
abundance: -
d_gene: -
v_gene: TRBV11-3
CDR3aa: CASSLRDEQYF
CDR3nt: TGTGCCAGCAGCCTCCGGGACGAGCAGTACTTC

j_gene: TRBJ2-3
abundance: -
d_gene: -
v_gene: TRBV18
CDR3aa: CASSPQPGDTQYF
CDR3nt: TGTGCCAGCTCACCCCAACCCGGAGATACGCAGTATTTT

j_gene: TRBJ1-3
abundance: -
d_gene: TRBD1
v_gene: TRBV6-5
CDR3aa: CASSLTGAGNTIYF
CDR3nt: TGTGCCAGCAGCTTGACAGGGGCTGGAAACACCATATATTTT

j_gene: TRBJ2-7
abundance: -
d_gene: TRBD2
v_gene: TRBV30
CDR3aa: CAWATSGPYEQYF
CDR3nt: TGTGCCTGGGCGACTAGCGGACCCTACGAGCAGTACTTC

j_gene: TRBJ2-3
abundance: few
d_gene: TRBD2
v_gene: TRBV2
CDR3aa: CASRTSGSRAADTQYF
CDR3nt: TGTGCCAGCAGGACTAGCGGGAGTAGGGCGGCAGATACGCAGTATTTT

j_gene: TRBJ2-7
abundance: -
d_gene: -
v_gene: TRBV9
CDR3aa: CASSVEGGGSGEQYF
CDR3nt: TGTGCCAGCAGCGTAGAGGGTGGAGGGTCGGGGGAGCAGTACTTC

j_gene: TRBJ1-1
abundance: -
d_gene: -
v_gene: TRBV9
CDR3aa: CASSVATGGTEAFF
CDR3nt: TGTGCCAGCAGCGTAGCTACGGGGGGGACAGAAGCTTTCTTT

j_gene: TRBJ2-2
abundance: -
d_gene: TRBD2
v_gene: TRBV7-3
CDR3aa: CASSPTSGNPGELFF
CDR3nt: TGTGCCAGCAGCCCCACTAGCGGGAACCCCGGGGAGCTGTTTTTT

j_gene: TRBJ2-5
abundance: -
d_gene: -
v_gene: TRBV7-9
CDR3aa: CASSSKTRREETQYF
CDR3nt: TGTGCCAGCAGCTCTAAGACTAGACGGGAAGAGACCCAGTACTTC

j_gene: TRBJ2-7
abundance: -
d_gene: -
v_gene: TRBV7-9
CDR3aa: CASSLEVPYEQYF
CDR3nt: TGTGCCAGCAGCTTGGAGGTCCCCTACGAGCAGTACTTC

j_gene: TRBJ1-2
abundance: -
d_gene: TRBD1
v_gene: TRBV7-8
CDR3aa: CASSRDRGSGYTF
CDR3nt: TGTGCCAGCAGCCGCGACAGGGGCTCTGGCTACACCTTC

j_gene: TRBJ2-5
abundance: once
d_gene: -
v_gene: TRBV30
CDR3aa: CAWTGGIQETQYF
CDR3nt: TGTGCCTGGACAGGGGGGATCCAAGAGACCCAGTACTTC

j_gene: TRBJ2-7
abundance: -
d_gene: -
v_gene: TRBV7-6
CDR3aa: CASSLVRGDEQYF
CDR3nt: TGTGCCAGCAGCTTAGTCCGGGGAGACGAGCAGTACTTC

j_gene: TRBJ2-5
abundance: -
d_gene: -
v_gene: TRBV6-5
CDR3aa: CASSPQGTQETQYF
CDR3nt: TGTGCCAGCAGTCCGCAGGGGACACAAGAGACCCAGTACTTC

j_gene: TRBJ2-2
abundance: -
d_gene: TRBD1
v_gene: TRBV7-2
CDR3aa: CASNPDRGGLDTGELFF
CDR3nt: TGTGCCAGCAATCCCGACAGGGGAGGCCTTGACACCGGGGAGCTGTTTTTT

j_gene: TRBJ2-1
abundance: few
d_gene: TRBD2
v_gene: TRBV28
CDR3aa: CASTPWGEGRLGQFF
CDR3nt: TGTGCCAGCACCCCATGGGGGGAGGGCCGTCTCGGGCAGTTCTTC

j_gene: TRBJ2-7
abundance: -
d_gene: TRBD2
v_gene: TRBV14
CDR3aa: CASSQETSGYYEQYF
CDR3nt: TGTGCCAGCAGCCAAGAGACTAGCGGATACTACGAGCAGTACTTC

j_gene: TRBJ2-7
abundance: -
d_gene: TRBD1
v_gene: TRBV6-5
CDR3aa: CASSAGTGSEQYF
CDR3nt: TGTGCCAGCAGTGCCGGGACAGGGAGTGAGCAGTACTTC

j_gene: TRBJ2-3
abundance: -
d_gene: -
v_gene: TRBV30
CDR3aa: CAWSPTYSSTDTQYF
CDR3nt: TGTGCCTGGAGTCCGACGTATTCTAGCACAGATACGCAGTATTTT

j_gene: TRBJ1-5
abundance: -
d_gene: TRBD1
v_gene: TRBV7-9
CDR3aa: CASSPGTGGFQPQHF
CDR3nt: TGTGCCAGCAGCCCCGGGACAGGGGGCTTTCAGCCCCAGCATTTT

j_gene: TRBJ2-2
abundance: -
d_gene: -
v_gene: TRBV7-2
CDR3aa: CASSLLGRSNTGELFF
CDR3nt: TGTGCCAGCAGCCTGCTAGGGAGATCGAACACCGGGGAGCTGTTTTTT

j_gene: TRBJ2-1
abundance: -
d_gene: TRBD1
v_gene: TRBV9
CDR3aa: CASSVGWGTGDSNEQFF
CDR3nt: TGTGCCAGCAGCGTAGGTTGGGGGACAGGGGACTCCAATGAGCAGTTCTTC

j_gene: TRBJ1-5
abundance: -
d_gene: -
v_gene: TRBV7-9
CDR3aa: CASSRAPGLQPQHF
CDR3nt: TGTGCCAGCAGCCGTGCCCCAGGGCTCCAGCCCCAGCATTTT

j_gene: TRBJ2-7
abundance: -
d_gene: -
v_gene: TRBV11-3
CDR3aa: CASSLAGRPITHRLADEQYF
CDR3nt: TGTGCCAGCAGCTTAGCCGGCCGACCTATAACACACAGGCTCGCCGACGAGCAGTACTTC

j_gene: TRBJ2-3
abundance: few
d_gene: TRBD1
v_gene: TRBV6-1
CDR3aa: CASSEAPGQGTDTQYF
CDR3nt: TGTGCCAGCAGTGAAGCGCCGGGACAGGGCACAGATACGCAGTATTTT

j_gene: TRBJ2-7
abundance: -
d_gene: -
v_gene: TRBV6-5
CDR3aa: CASSYSRHQFEQYF
CDR3nt: TGTGCCAGCAGTTACTCCCGACACCAGTTCGAGCAGTACTTC

j_gene: TRBJ1-4
abundance: -
d_gene: TRBD1
v_gene: TRBV5-1
CDR3aa: CASSLEMGQPNEKLFF
CDR3nt: TGCGCCAGCAGCTTGGAAATGGGACAGCCTAATGAAAAACTGTTTTTT

j_gene: TRBJ2-3
abundance: -
d_gene: -
v_gene: TRBV30
CDR3aa: CAWSVLWGRTDTQYF
CDR3nt: TGTGCCTGGAGTGTACTGTGGGGACGCACAGATACGCAGTATTTT

j_gene: TRBJ2-7
abundance: -
d_gene: -
v_gene: TRBV18
CDR3aa: CASSPGVMDEQYF
CDR3nt: TGTGCCAGCTCACCGGGGGTGATGGACGAGCAGTACTTC

j_gene: TRBJ2-7
abundance: -
d_gene: -
v_gene: TRBV6-1
CDR3aa: CASSDSRNSYEQYF
CDR3nt: TGTGCCAGCAGTGACTCCAGGAACTCCTACGAGCAGTACTTC

j_gene: TRBJ2-7
abundance: once
d_gene: TRBD1
v_gene: TRBV5-8
CDR3aa: CASSARGTGGSYEQYF
CDR3nt: TGTGCCAGCAGCGCGCGTGGGACAGGTGGGAGCTACGAGCAGTACTTC

j_gene: TRBJ2-3
abundance: -
d_gene: -
v_gene: TRBV5-1
CDR3aa: CASSSDSRTDTQYF
CDR3nt: TGCGCCAGCAGCTCGGACAGTCGCACAGATACGCAGTATTTT